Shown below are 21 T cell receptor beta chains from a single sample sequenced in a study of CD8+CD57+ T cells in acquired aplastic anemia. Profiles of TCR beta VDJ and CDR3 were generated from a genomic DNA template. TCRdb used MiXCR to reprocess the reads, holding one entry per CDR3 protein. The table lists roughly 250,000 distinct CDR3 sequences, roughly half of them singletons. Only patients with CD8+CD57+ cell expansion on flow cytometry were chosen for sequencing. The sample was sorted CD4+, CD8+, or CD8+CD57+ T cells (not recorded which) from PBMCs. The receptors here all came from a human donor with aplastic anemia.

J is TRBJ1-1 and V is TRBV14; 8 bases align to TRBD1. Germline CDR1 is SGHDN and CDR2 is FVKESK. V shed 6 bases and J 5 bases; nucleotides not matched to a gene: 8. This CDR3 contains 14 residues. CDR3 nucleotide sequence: TGTGCCAGCAGAAAAACAGGGGGTTGGACTGAAGCTTTCTTT. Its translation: CASRKTGGWTEAFF.

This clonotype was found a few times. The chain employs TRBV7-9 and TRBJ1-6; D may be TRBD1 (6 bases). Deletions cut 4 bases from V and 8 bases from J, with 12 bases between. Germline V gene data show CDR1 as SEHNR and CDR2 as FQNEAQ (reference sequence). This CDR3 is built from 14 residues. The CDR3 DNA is TGTGCCAGCAGCTCGGACAGCCGACATTCACCCCTCCACTTT. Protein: CASSSDSRHSPLHF. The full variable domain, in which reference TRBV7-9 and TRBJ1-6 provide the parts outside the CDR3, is DTGVSQNPRHKITKRGQNVTFRCDPISEHNRLYWYRQTLGQGPEFLTYFQNEAQLEKSRLLSDRFSAERPKGSFSTLEIQRTEQGDSAMYLCASSSDSRHSPLHFGNGTRLTVT.

CDR3 loop: CASSAGTSHRSPLHF. In nucleotides, the CDR3 is TGTGCCAGCAGCGCTGGGACGAGTCACAGGTCACCCCTCCACTTT. The genes are TRBV6-5 and TRBJ1-6; D might be TRBD1 (5 bases). Germline V CDR1 and CDR2: MNHEY, SVGAGI. The V gene lost 6 bases and the J gene lost 10 bases, with 19 bases spanning the gap. The CDR3 totals 15 residues.

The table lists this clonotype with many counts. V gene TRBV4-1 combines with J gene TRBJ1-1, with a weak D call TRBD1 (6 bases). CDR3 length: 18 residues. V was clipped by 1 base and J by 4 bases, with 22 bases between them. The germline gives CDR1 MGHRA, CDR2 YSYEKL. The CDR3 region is CASSQVFTRGRWATEAFF. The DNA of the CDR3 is TGCGCCAGCAGCCAAGTTTTTACCAGGGGTAGGTGGGCCACTGAAGCTTTCTTT.

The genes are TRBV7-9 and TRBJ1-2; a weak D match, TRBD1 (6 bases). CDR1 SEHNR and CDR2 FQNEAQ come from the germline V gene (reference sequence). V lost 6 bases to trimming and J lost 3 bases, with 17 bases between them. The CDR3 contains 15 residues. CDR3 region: CASSAVGAGDYGYTF. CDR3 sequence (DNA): TGTGCCAGCAGTGCAGTCGGGGCAGGGGACTATGGCTACACCTTC.

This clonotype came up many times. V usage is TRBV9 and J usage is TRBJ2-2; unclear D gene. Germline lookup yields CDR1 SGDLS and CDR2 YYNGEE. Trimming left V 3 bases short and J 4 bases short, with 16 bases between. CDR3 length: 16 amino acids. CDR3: CASSGYGVPSTGELFF. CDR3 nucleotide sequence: TGTGCCAGCAGCGGCTATGGGGTTCCCTCCACCGGGGAGCTGTTTTTT.

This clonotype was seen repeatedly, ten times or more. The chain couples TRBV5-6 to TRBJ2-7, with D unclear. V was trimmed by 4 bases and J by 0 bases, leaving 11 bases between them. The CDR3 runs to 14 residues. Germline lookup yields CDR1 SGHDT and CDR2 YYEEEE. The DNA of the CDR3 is TGTGCCAGCAGCCCCCAAGGCAGCTCCTACGAGCAGTACTTC. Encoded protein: CASSPQGSSYEQYF.

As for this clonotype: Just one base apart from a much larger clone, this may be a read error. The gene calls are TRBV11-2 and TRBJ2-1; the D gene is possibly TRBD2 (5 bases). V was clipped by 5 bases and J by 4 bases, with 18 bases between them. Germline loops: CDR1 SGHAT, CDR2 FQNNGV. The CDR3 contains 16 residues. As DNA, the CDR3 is TGTGCCAGCAGCCGATCTAGCAGGAGAGGGTACAATGAGCAGTTCTTC. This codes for CASSRSSRRGYNEQFF.

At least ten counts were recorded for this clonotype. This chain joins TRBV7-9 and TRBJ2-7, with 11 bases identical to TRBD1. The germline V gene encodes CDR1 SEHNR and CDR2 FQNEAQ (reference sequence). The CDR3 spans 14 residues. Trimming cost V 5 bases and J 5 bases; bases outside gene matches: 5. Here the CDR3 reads CASSPDRGHDEQYF. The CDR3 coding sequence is TGTGCCAGCAGCCCGGACAGGGGGCACGACGAGCAGTACTTC.

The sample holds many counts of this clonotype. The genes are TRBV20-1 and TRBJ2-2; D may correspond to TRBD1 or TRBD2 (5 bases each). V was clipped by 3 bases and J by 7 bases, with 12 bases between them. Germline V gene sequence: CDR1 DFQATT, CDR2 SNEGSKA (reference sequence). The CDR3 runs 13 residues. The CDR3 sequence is CSARWGSGGELFF. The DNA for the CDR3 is TGCAGTGCTAGGTGGGGGAGTGGCGGGGAGCTGTTTTTT.

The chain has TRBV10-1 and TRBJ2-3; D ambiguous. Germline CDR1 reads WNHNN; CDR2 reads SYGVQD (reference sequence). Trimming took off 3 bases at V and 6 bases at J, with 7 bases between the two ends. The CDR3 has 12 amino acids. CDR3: CASSDTRDTQYF. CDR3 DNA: TGCGCCAGCAGTGATACGAGGGATACGCAGTATTTT.

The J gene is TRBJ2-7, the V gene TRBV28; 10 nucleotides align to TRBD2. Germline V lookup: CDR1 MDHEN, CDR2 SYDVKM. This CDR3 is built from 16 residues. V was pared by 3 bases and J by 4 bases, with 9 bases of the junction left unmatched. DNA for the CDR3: TGTGCCAGCAGTTTTCCGCGGGGACTAGCGAGATACGAGCAGTACTTC. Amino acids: CASSFPRGLARYEQYF.

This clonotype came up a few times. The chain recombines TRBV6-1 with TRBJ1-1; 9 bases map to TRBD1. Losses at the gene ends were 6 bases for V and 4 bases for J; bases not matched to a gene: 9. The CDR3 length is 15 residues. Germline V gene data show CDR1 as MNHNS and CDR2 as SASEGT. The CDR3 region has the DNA TGTGCCAGCAGGATTCTACAGGGGGCGGCCACTGAAGCTTTCTTT. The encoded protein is CASRILQGAATEAFF.

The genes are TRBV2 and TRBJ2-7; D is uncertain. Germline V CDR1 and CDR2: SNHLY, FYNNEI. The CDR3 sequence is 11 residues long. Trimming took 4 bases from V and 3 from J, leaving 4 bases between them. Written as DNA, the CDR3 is TGTGCCAGCAGTGTAGACTACGAGCAGTACTTC. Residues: CASSVDYEQYF.

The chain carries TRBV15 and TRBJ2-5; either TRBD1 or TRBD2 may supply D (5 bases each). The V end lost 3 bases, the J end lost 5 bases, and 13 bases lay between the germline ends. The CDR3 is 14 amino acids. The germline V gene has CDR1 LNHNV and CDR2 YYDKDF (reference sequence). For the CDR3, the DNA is TGTGCCACCAGCAGCCTCGGGGCAGTCGAGACCCAGTACTTC. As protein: CATSSLGAVETQYF.

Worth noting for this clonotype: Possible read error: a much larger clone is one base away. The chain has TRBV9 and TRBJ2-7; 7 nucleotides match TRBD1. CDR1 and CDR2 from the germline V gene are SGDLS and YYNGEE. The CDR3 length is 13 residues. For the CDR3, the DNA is TGTGCCGGCAGCTCAGGGTCAGGGGGCGAGCAGTACTTC. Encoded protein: CAGSSGSGGEQYF.

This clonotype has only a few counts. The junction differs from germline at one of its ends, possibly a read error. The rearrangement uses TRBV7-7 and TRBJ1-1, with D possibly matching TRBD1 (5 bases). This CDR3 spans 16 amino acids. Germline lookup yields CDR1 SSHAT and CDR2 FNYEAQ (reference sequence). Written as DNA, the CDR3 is TGTGCTAGCAGCTTAGGAGGGGTTGGGGAGAACACTGAAGCTTTCTTT. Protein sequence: CASSLGGVGENTEAFF.

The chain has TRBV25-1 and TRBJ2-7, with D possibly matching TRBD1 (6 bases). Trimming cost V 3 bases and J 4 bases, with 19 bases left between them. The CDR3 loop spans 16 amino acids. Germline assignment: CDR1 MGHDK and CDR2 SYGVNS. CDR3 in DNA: TGTGCCAGCAGTGATCCCAAAAGGGACACCCAGTACGAGCAGTACTTC. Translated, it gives CASSDPKRDTQYEQYF.

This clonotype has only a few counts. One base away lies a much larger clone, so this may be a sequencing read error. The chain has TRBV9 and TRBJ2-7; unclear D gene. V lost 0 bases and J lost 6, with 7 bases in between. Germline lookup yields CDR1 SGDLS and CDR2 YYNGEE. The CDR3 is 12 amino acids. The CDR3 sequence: CASSVGSCEQYF. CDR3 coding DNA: TGTGCCAGCAGCGTAGGGAGTTGCGAGCAGTACTTC.

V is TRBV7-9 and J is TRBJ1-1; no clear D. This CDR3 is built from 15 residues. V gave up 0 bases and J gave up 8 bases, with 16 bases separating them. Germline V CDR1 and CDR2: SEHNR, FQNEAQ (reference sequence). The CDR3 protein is CASSLARTANLEAFF. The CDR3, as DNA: TGTGCCAGCAGCTTAGCACGGACGGCGAACTTAGAAGCTTTCTTT.

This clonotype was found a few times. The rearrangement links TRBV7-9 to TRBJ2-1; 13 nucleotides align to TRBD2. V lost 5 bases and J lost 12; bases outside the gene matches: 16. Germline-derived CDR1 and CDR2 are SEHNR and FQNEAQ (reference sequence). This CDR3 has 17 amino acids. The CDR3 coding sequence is TGTGCCAGCAGCCCGCGCCGACTAGCGGGGGGACACCCAACGCAGTTCTTC. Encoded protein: CASSPRRLAGGHPTQFF. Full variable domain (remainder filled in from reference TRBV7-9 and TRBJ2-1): DTGVSQNPRHKITKRGQNVTFRCDPISEHNRLYWYRQTLGQGPEFLTYFQNEAQLEKSRLLSDRFSAERPKGSFSTLEIQRTEQGDSAMYLCASSPRRLAGGHPTQFFGPGTRLTVL.